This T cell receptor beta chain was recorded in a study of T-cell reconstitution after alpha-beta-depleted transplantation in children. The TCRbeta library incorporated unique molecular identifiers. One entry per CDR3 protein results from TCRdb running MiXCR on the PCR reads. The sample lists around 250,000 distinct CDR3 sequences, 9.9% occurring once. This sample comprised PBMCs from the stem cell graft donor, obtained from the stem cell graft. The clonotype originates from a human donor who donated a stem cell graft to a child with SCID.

Here the CDR3 reads CASSPRQGAGYGYTF. The CDR3 nucleotides read TGTGCCAGCAGCCCTAGACAGGGGGCAGGCTATGGCTACACCTTC. The rearrangement uses TRBV6-1 and TRBJ1-2, with TRBD1 matching over 10 bases. CDR3 length: 15 residues. Per the germline V gene, CDR1 is MNHNS and CDR2 is SASEGT. The V gene end was trimmed by 6 bases and the J gene end by 4 bases; junction bases not matched to a gene: 8.